The entry below describes one TCR beta chain. Its antigen remains unidentified. Only in-frame clones appear in the TCRdb table, and some are missing; sequencing was by immunoSEQ multiplex PCR. The sample holds 150,000 to 200,000 clones, about 96% seen once. The record originates from a study of cytomegalovirus exposure and HLA in healthy donors. Regarding the study as a whole: In vitro work confirmed that a few CMV-associated chains recognize CMV antigens.

CDR1 SEHNR and CDR2 FQNEAQ come from the germline V gene (reference sequence). The CDR3 has 16 residues. V lost 3 bases, J lost 3 bases, and 17 bases lay in between. The sequenced sample was PBMCs. The TCR originated in a young woman in good health and CMV-seronegative. V usage is TRBV7-9 and J usage is TRBJ2-5; the D gene is possibly TRBD2 (5 bases). As DNA, the CDR3 is TGTGCCAGCAGCTTTCCCATTTACACGGGGAAAGAGACCCAGTACTTC. Its protein is CASSFPIYTGKETQYF.